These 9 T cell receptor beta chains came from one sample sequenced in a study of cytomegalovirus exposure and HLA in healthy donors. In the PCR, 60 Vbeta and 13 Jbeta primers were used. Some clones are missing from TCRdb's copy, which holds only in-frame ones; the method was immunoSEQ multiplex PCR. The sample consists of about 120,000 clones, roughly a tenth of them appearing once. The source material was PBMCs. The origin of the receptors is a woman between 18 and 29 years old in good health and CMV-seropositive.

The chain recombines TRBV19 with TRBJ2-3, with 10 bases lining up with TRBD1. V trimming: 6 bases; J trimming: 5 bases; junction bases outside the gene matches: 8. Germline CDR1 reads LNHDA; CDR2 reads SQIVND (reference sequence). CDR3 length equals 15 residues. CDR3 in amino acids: CASRGQGSVGDTQYF. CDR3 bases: TGTGCCAGTAGGGGACAGGGGTCCGTAGGAGATACGCAGTATTTT.

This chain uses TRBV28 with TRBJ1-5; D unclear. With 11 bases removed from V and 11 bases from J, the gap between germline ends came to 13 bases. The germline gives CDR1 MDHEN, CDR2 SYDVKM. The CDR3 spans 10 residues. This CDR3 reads CAAGPGTQHF. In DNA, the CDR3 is TGTGCCGCAGGCCCGGGGACCCAGCATTTT.

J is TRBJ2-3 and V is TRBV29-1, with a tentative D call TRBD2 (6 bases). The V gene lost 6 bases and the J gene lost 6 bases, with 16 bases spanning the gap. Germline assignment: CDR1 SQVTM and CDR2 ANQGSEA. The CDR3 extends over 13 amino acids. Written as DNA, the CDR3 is TGCAGCGTCCGGAGGGGCTTAACGGATACGCAGTATTTT. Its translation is CSVRRGLTDTQYF.

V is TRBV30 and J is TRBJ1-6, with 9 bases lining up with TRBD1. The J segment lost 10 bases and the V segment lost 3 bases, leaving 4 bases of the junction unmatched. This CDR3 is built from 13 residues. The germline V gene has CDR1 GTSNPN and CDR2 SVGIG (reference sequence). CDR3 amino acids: CAWRGQGGSPLHF. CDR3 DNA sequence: TGTGCCTGGAGGGGACAGGGCGGATCACCCCTCCACTTT.

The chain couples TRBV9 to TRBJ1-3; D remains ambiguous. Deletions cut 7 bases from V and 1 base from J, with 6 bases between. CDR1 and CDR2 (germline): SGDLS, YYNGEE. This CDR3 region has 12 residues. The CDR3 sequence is CASGESGNTIYF. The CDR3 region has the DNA TGTGCCAGCGGGGAGTCTGGAAACACCATATATTTT.

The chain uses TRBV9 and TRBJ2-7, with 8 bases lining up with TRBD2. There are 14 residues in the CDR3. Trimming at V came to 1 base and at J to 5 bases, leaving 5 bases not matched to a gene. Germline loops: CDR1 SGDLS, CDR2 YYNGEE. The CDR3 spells CASSVTGTRDEQYF. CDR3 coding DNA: TGTGCCAGCAGCGTAACCGGGACTAGGGACGAGCAGTACTTC.

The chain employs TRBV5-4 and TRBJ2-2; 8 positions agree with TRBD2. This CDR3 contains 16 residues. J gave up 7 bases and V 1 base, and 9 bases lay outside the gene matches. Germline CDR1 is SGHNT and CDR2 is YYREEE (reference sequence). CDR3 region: CASSLFSGKMIGELFF. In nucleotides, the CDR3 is TGTGCCAGCAGCTTGTTTAGCGGGAAAATGATCGGGGAGCTGTTTTTT.

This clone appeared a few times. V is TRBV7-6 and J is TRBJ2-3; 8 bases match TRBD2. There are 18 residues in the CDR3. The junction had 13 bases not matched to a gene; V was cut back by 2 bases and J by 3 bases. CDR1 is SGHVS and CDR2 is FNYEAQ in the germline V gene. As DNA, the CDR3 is TGTGCCAGCAGCTTAATGGTAAGCGGGAGAATCGGGACAGATACGCAGTATTTT. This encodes CASSLMVSGRIGTDTQYF.

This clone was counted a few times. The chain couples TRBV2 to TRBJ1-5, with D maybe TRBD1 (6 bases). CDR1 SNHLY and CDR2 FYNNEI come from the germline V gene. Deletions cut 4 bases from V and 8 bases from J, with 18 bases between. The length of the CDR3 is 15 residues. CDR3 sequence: CASSGFSGGNEPQHF. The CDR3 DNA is TGTGCCAGCAGTGGATTTTCGGGGGGCAACGAGCCCCAGCATTTT.